This record concerns one T cell receptor beta chain sequence. The data belong to a study of regulatory T cells in long-lasting Graves disease. Germline CDR1 is SEHNR and CDR2 is FQNEAQ (reference sequence). The CDR3 length is 14 residues. V lost 3 bases, J lost 5 bases, and 11 bases lay in between. Time point reported: newly diagnosed GD, antithyroid drugs for less than 3 months. RNA extracted from PBMCs served as the sequencing template. Building the TCR beta libraries relied on iRepertoire HTBI primers, and CDR3 regions underwent Arm-PCR. In TCRdb, the multiplex PCR reads were re-called with MiXCR into one record per CDR3 protein. The sample consists of some 250,000 distinct CDR3 sequences, 20% to 25% of them appearing once.

The chain carries TRBV7-9 and TRBJ1-5, with D perhaps matching TRBD1 (5 bases). The sample in question was peripheral blood mononuclear cells (PBMCs), obtained at new diagnosis, from a patient treated with antithyroid drugs. This TCR was sampled from a female donor with Graves disease. The CDR3 region is CASSFVGGDQPQHF. The CDR3 DNA is TGTGCCAGCAGCTTTGTCGGGGGTGATCAGCCCCAGCATTTT.